The T cell receptor beta chain described here comes from a study of cytomegalovirus exposure and HLA in healthy donors. Study as a whole: Previous work identified 100 million or so unique TCR beta sequences from about 179 million T cells. Study findings and constraints: There were some public TCRs occurring in many donors, but most TCR sequences were rare.

CDR3 length: 16 amino acids. The germline V gene encodes CDR1 SEHNR and CDR2 FQNEAQ (reference sequence). Primers included in the PCR were 60 Vbeta and 13 Jbeta primers. The protocol was immunoSEQ multiplex PCR, while the TCRdb copy is restricted to in-frame clones and leaves out a portion. Here the sample spans some 150,000 clones, under 85% being singletons. Comments on this clone: Its cognate antigen is unknown. One end of the junction is discordant with germline, which a read error may explain.

The specimen was PBMCs. This receptor was taken from a woman in her thirties or forties in good health and CMV-seropositive. The chain combines TRBV7-9 with TRBJ2-1; 10 nucleotides agree with TRBD1. CDR3 sequence: CSSSLAWDRGFSEQFF. The CDR3 DNA reads as TGTTCCAGCAGCTTAGCTTGGGACAGGGGCTTCAGTGAGCAGTTCTTC.